This T cell receptor (beta chain) was identified during a study of T-cell reconstitution after alpha-beta-depleted transplantation in children (dated by TCRdb to the mid-2010s). A note on the overall study: The study quantitatively tracked T-cell immune reconstitution after TCRalphabeta/CD19-depleted allogeneic hematopoietic cell transplantation in children using TCR repertoire profiling. The paper's findings and limits, for the study overall: Over subsequent months, a decline in hyperexpanded clone frequencies was noted, and after one year, T-cell counts and TCRbeta diversity were mostly ascribed to newly produced T cells. The apparently early recovery of alphabetaT-cell counts about two months after transplant reportedly depended on only several hundred rapidly expanded clones that came from non-depleted graft cells. The high TCRbeta diversity at day 60 in some patients was ascribed to recipient T cells and intrathymic progenitors that had survived conditioning.

Explained via the paper, the treatment or condition label denotes: allogeneic hematopoietic cell transplantation with graft depleted of TCRalphabeta T cells and CD19 B cells. The children who served as transplant recipients had been given grafts of TCRalphabeta/CD19-depleted allogeneic hematopoietic cells. As encoded in the germline V gene (reference sequence), CDR1 is DFQATT while CDR2 is SNEGSKA. The V and J ends are trimmed by 5 bases and 4 bases, leaving 14 bases between them. There are 13 amino acids in the CDR3, from cysteine to phenylalanine inclusive. Only the CDR3 part of the read is kept: 39 bases, read in frame from the first base. In the case of this clonotype: It lacks a known antigen. No qualities accompany the bases; no much larger clone lies one base away.

Library construction relied on PCR. The instrument was an Illumina HiSeq 2500. To normalize quantification of the TCRbeta repertoire, the TCR libraries were built with molecular barcoding that relied on unique molecular identifiers. In-frame beta chains were kept once TCRdb had trimmed the public reads at Q25 with fastp and called clones with MiXCR. Rows are combined by CDR3 protein, so each entry shows the most common genes and DNA. The sample data list more than 400,000 distinct CDR3 sequences, and over 9.5% of these were observed just once. The top ten clones comprise approximately 15% of the sample.

The rearrangement combines TRBV20-1 with TRBJ1-2; confidence is insufficient to name the D gene. The source of this sequence is a female patient between 2 and 15 years old who had a stem cell transplant for aplastic anemia, so the T cells may come from the graft donor. The source was PBMCs, mostly from graft donor cells, collected 180 days after TCRalphabeta/CD19-depleted stem cell transplant. The CDR3 protein sequence reads: CSAWSSSPYGYTF. DNA sequence: TGCAGTGCTTGGAGCTCCAGCCCCTATGGCTACACCTTC.